The sequence of this TCR beta chain was determined in a study of blood T cell repertoires in COVID-19. Study-level background: Specimens from acute and convalescent COVID-19 originated in the United States, Italy and Spain. PBMCs, B-cell-depleted T cells, or T cells provided the cDNA or gDNA that made up the material.

Study processing details: Reference gene primers were amplified, and this amplification served to estimate nucleated cell counts. Assay used: immunoSEQ multiplex PCR; TCRdb lists only in-frame clones, some missing. From that table come the V and J calls and clone size; the DNA was used to work out D and trimming. Counted here are about 440,000 clones, around 88% occurring once; the ten biggest clones make up about 12%. Seattle-derived patients entered the study during active infection and were followed longitudinally. The length of the CDR3 is 16 residues. Germline V gene data show CDR1 as SGHRS and CDR2 as YFSETQ. V was pared by 1 base and J by 6 bases, with 19 bases between.

The sample was peripheral blood. This TCR came from a woman between 45 and 65 years old with COVID-19, enrolled during active disease. The chain uses TRBV5-1 and TRBJ1-2; tentatively, D is TRBD1 (5 bases). DNA of the CDR3: TGCGCCAGCAGCTTGACTGGGGGGTCCGGCTTTAATGGCTACACCTTC. Translation gives CASSLTGGSGFNGYTF.